One and the same sample provided the 17 T cell receptor beta chains below, sequenced in a study of cytomegalovirus exposure and HLA in healthy donors listed by TCRdb under 2017. Library preparation used the immunoSEQ multiplex PCR assay. A mixture of 60 forward primers for TCR Vbeta segments and 13 reverse primers for TCR Jbeta segments was used in the multiplex PCR. Drawn from immuneACCESS, this table holds only the in-frame rearrangements with V and J called that TCRdb kept. Clones are partly lost; checked studies trace under half to an unresolved V gene and leave the rest unexplained. For this sample the table gives about 80,000 clones, of which around 77% were detected only once. The ten largest clones capture 2.5% to 4% of the sample. The sample comprised PBMCs. The receptor set was obtained from a man aged 45-65 years in good health and CMV-seronegative.

The rearrangement uses TRBV6-5 and TRBJ1-1; 9 bases map to TRBD1. The V gene's germline CDR1 is MNHEY and CDR2 SVGAGI. After removal of 8 bases from V and 0 bases from J, the junction contained 4 bases not matched to a gene. The CDR3 has 14 residues. CDR3 DNA: TGTGCCAGCCGAGGGACAGGGCTGAACACTGAAGCTTTCTTT. This encodes CASRGTGLNTEAFF.

This chain links TRBV2 with TRBJ1-3; maybe TRBD1 (6 bases). CDR3 length equals 14 residues. The germline V and J ends were trimmed by 7 bases and 4 bases, with 14 bases remaining between them. Germline CDR1 is SNHLY and CDR2 is FYNNEI. DNA of the CDR3: TGTGCCAGCACAGAGTACAGGGCGGGAAACACCATATATTTT. As protein: CASTEYRAGNTIYF.

This clone was recorded once. The chain carries TRBV18 and TRBJ1-1, with D hard to call. CDR3 size: 13 residues. Germline V CDR1 and CDR2: KGHSH, LQKENI. Trimming took off 6 bases at V and 1 base at J, with 9 bases between the two ends. CDR3 sequence (DNA): TGTGCCAGCTCGTCTCCGGGGAACACTGAAGCTTTCTTT. Amino acid sequence: CASSSPGNTEAFF.

V gene TRBV4-1 combines with J gene TRBJ2-7; TRBD1 agrees at 7 bases. The V segment lost 0 bases and the J segment 2 bases; nucleotides outside the gene matches: 10. There are 17 residues in the CDR3. Germline V gene lookup returns CDR1 MGHRA and CDR2 YSYEKL. CDR3 protein: CASSQDLSRDSTYEQYF. Here the CDR3 DNA reads TGCGCCAGCAGCCAAGATTTGTCCCGGGACAGCACCTACGAGCAGTACTTC.

The chain carries TRBV2 and TRBJ2-1; 7 bases agree with TRBD2. The CDR3 runs to 16 residues. With 2 bases clipped from V and 1 base from J, the junction kept 5 bases outside the gene matches. CDR1 SNHLY and CDR2 FYNNEI come from the germline V gene. CDR3 residues: CASSERVGGSYNEQFF. The CDR3 bases are TGTGCCAGCAGTGAAAGGGTGGGAGGGTCCTACAATGAGCAGTTCTTC.

V and J are TRBV18 and TRBJ1-1, with 8 nucleotides matching TRBD1. Germline loops: CDR1 KGHSH, CDR2 LQKENI. V dropped 4 bases and J dropped 4; count of bases not matched to a gene: 5. The CDR3 length is 14 residues. The CDR3 DNA reads as TGTGCCAGCTCACTCGTGGACAGGGCCACTGAAGCTTTCTTT. Translation: CASSLVDRATEAFF.

This clone was detected only a few times. The V gene is TRBV4-1, the J gene TRBJ2-4; D is perhaps TRBD1 (5 bases). Germline V gives CDR1 MGHRA, CDR2 YSYEKL. V lost 0 bases, J lost 8 bases, and 11 bases lay in between. There are 14 residues in the CDR3. The CDR3 reads CASSQDLNRYIQYF. CDR3 DNA: TGCGCCAGCAGCCAAGATCTAAACAGGTACATTCAGTACTTC.

The chain has TRBV28 and TRBJ2-5, with 8 positions matching TRBD2. The CDR3 runs to 15 residues. J was trimmed by 5 bases and V by 6 bases; bases with no gene match: 11. Germline CDR1 reads MDHEN; CDR2 reads SYDVKM. The CDR3, as DNA: TGTGCCAGCAGCTCTTCACGGGGGGGTCGCGAGACCCAGTACTTC. Protein sequence: CASSSSRGGRETQYF.

The V gene is TRBV5-6, the J gene TRBJ1-1, with a possible D match to TRBD1 (5 bases). The V end lost 0 bases, the J end lost 1 base, and 10 bases lay between the germline ends. This CDR3 is built from 15 residues. Germline V lookup: CDR1 SGHDT, CDR2 YYEEEE. As DNA, the CDR3 is TGTGCCAGCAGCTTGGTTCCAGGGCAGAACACTGAAGCTTTCTTT. Its translation is CASSLVPGQNTEAFF.

In DNA, the CDR3 is TGTGCCACCAGCAGAGATAGTGGGACCGGGACAGGGACTCAGCCCCAGCATTTT. Its protein product is CATSRDSGTGTGTQPQHF. V gene TRBV15 combines with J gene TRBJ1-5, with TRBD1 matching 9 bases. Germline values: CDR1 LNHNV, CDR2 YYDKDF (reference sequence). This CDR3 is built from 18 residues. The J segment lost 6 bases and the V segment lost 0 bases, leaving 12 bases of the junction unmatched.

Details on this clone: Sequence at one end of the junction differs from germline and may be a read error. The rearrangement joins TRBV7-9 to TRBJ2-4, with a possible D match to TRBD2 (5 bases). This CDR3 comprises 14 residues. Looked up from germline, CDR1 is SEHNR and CDR2 is FQNEAQ (reference sequence). The CDR3 DNA reads as TGTTCCAGCAGCTTAGAGTCCGGGATCAACATTCAGTACTTC. Protein: CSSSLESGINIQYF. Together with reference TRBV7-9 and TRBJ2-4, the CDR3 gives the full variable domain: DTGVSQNPRHKITKRGQNVTFRCDPISEHNRLYWYRQTLGQGPEFLTYFQNEAQLEKSRLLSDRFSAERPKGSFSTLEIQRTEQGDSAMYLCSSSLESGINIQYFGAGTRLSVL.

This rearrangement joins TRBV10-3 to TRBJ2-7; 8 bases map to TRBD2. The CDR3 is made up of 16 amino acids. V dropped 7 bases and J dropped 10; count of bases not matched to a gene: 21. Germline loops: CDR1 ENHRY, CDR2 SYGVKD. The CDR3 region is CAINKAPGLVGLGQYF. Here the CDR3 DNA reads TGTGCCATCAATAAAGCCCCGGGACTAGTCGGGCTCGGCCAGTACTTC.

The rearrangement links TRBV2 to TRBJ2-1; the D gene is possibly TRBD1 (6 bases). The CDR3 consists of 11 residues. V lost 6 bases and J 12 bases, leaving 12 bases between the germline ends. Germline assignment: CDR1 SNHLY and CDR2 FYNNEI. CDR3 bases: TGTGCCAGCAGATCAATCAGGGGGCAGTTCTTC. Translated: CASRSIRGQFF.

This chain joins TRBV28 and TRBJ1-1; no firm D call. In germline, CDR1 is MDHEN, CDR2 SYDVKM. The V end was cut by 6 bases, the J end by 1 base, with 3 bases between. This CDR3 comprises 11 residues. CDR3 amino acids: CASRRNTEAFF. The CDR3 DNA follows: TGTGCCAGCAGGCGGAACACTGAAGCTTTCTTT.

This chain uses TRBV5-1 with TRBJ2-2; 8 nucleotides agree with TRBD1. The J call may be mistaken, given a closer DNA end match to TRBJ1-1. This CDR3 comprises 14 residues. The germline CDR1 and CDR2 sequences are SGHRS and YFSETQ. In DNA, the CDR3 is TGCGCCAGCAGCTTAGACAGGGGGAACACTGAAGCTTTCTTT. Protein product: CASSLDRGNTEAFF.

The rearrangement links TRBV6-6 to TRBJ2-7; D may be TRBD2 (5 bases). In germline, CDR1 is MNHNY, CDR2 SVGAGI (reference sequence). Deletions cut 6 bases from V and 4 bases from J, with 10 bases between. This CDR3 contains 12 residues. CDR3 sequence: CASSGIRYEQYF. The CDR3 DNA reads as TGTGCCAGCAGCGGGATTAGGTACGAGCAGTACTTC.

The V and J genes are TRBV7-3 and TRBJ2-3; maybe TRBD2 (5 bases). The CDR3 is 15 residues long. Germline CDR1 SGHTA, CDR2 FQGTGA. The V end was cut by 5 bases, the J end by 0 bases, with 12 bases between. The CDR3 DNA sequence: TGTGCCAGCAGCCCCGGAGCGGCCAGCACAGATACGCAGTATTTT. Its translation: CASSPGAASTDTQYF.